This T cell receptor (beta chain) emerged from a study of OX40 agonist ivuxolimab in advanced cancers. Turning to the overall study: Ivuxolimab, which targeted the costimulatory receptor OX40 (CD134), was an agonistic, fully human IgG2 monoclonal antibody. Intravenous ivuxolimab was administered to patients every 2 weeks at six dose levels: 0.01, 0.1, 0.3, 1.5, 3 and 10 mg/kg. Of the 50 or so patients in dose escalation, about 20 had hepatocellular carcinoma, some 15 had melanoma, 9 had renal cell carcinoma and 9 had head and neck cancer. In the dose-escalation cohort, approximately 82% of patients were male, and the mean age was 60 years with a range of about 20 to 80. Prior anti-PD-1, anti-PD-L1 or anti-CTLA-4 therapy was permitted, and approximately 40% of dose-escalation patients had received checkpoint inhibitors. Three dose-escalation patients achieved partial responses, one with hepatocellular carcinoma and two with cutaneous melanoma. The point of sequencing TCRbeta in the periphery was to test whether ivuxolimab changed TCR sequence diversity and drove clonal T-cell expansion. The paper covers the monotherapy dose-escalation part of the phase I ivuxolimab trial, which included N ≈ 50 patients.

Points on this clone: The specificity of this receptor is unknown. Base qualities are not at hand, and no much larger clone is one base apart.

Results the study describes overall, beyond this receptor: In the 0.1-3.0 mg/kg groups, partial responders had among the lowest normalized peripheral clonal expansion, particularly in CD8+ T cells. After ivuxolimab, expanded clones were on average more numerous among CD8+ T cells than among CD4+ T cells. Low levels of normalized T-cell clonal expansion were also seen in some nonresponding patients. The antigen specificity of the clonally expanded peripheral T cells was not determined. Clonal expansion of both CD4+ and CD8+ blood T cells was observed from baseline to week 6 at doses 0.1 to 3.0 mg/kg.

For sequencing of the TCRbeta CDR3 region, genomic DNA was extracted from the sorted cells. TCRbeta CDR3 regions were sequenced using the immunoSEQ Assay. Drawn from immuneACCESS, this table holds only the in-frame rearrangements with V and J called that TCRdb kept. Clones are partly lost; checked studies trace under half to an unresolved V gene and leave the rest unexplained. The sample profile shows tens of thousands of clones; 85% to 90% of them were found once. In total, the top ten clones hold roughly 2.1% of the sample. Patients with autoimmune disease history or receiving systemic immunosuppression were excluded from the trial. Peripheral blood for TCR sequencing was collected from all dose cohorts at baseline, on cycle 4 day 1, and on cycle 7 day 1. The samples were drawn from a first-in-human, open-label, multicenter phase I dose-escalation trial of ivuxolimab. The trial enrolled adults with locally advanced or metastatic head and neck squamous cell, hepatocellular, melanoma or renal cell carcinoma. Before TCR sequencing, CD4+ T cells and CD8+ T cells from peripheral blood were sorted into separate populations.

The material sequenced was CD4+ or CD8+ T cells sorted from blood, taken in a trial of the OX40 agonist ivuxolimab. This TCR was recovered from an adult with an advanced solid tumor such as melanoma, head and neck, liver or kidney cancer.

The nucleotide sequence reads TGTGCCAGCAGTGACACCAACTACGAGCAGTACTTC. Its amino acids are CASSDTNYEQYF. This sequence uses TRBV6-1 and TRBJ2-7; the D gene identity is not certain. The germline V gene supplies CDR1 MNHNS and CDR2 SASEGT. V sheds 3 bases and J sheds 3 bases, leaving 6 bases between their ends. Inclusive of the bounding cysteine and phenylalanine, the CDR3 is 12 residues long. The only DNA kept is the CDR3, 36 bases in frame from the first base.